One and the same sample provided the 10 T cell receptor beta chains below, sequenced in a study of response to subunit inactivated influenza vaccine (dated by TCRdb to the late 2010s). Library preparation employed RT-PCR. Sequencing used an Illumina HiSeq 2500. TCRdb took the public reads, trimmed them with fastp at Q25, ran MiXCR for clone calling and kept in-frame beta chains. For every CDR3 protein sequence, its rows merge into one entry that carries the most common genes and DNA. The sample table records approximately 480,000 distinct CDR3 sequences; approximately 11% of these occur just once. The leading ten clones occupy about 12% of the sample. According to the study, the label for this sample's time point signals: 40 to 45 days after influenza vaccine administration. The material was PBMCs from blood, obtained about 6 weeks after vaccination. These receptors all come from a man aged 50-59 years who received an inactivated influenza vaccine. Donor details come from another sample of the same person, matched by shared clones.

The chain links TRBV6-6 to TRBJ2-5; D is possibly TRBD1 or TRBD2 (5 bases each). Looked up from germline, CDR1 is MNHNY and CDR2 is SVGAGI (reference sequence). The CDR3 has 13 amino acids. V was cut by 8 bases and J by 2 bases, with 12 bases left in between. CDR3 residues: CASVRGGQETQYF. In nucleotides, the CDR3 is TGTGCCAGCGTGAGGGGTGGGCAAGAGACCCAGTACTTC.

Here the CDR3 DNA reads TGTGCCAGCAGCCCCATCGAGTTGGCACCCGGGGAGCTGTTTTTT. It yields the protein CASSPIELAPGELFF. The chain combines TRBV7-2 with TRBJ2-2; the D is unclear. The CDR3 sequence is 15 residues long. Looked up from germline, CDR1 is SGHTA and CDR2 is FQGNSA. V shed 5 bases and J shed 6 bases, with 16 bases lying between them.

This chain links TRBV20-1 with TRBJ2-7; 9 bases line up with TRBD2. This CDR3 has 15 residues. V was clipped by 1 base and J by 4 bases; unmatched bases: 8. The V gene's germline CDR1 is DFQATT and CDR2 SNEGSKA (reference sequence). The chain's CDR3 is CSARVQGTSWYEQYF. CDR3 nucleotide sequence: TGCAGTGCTAGAGTGCAGGGGACTAGCTGGTACGAGCAGTACTTC.

This clonotype was recorded at least ten times. The gene calls are TRBV29-1 and TRBJ2-3; D possibly uses TRBD1 or TRBD2 (6 bases each). This CDR3 is built from 14 residues. Germline V gives CDR1 SQVTM, CDR2 ANQGSEA. Trimming left V 6 bases short and J 2 bases short, with 15 bases between. CDR3 amino acids: CSVSGGTYTDTQYF. CDR3 nucleotides: TGCAGCGTGTCAGGAGGGACATACACAGATACGCAGTATTTT.

This clonotype came up many times. The chain combines TRBV20-1 with TRBJ1-1; D is unclear. The length of the CDR3 is 12 residues. The V gene's germline CDR1 is DFQATT and CDR2 SNEGSKA (reference sequence). The V and J ends lost 3 bases and 0 bases respectively, with 5 bases between them. CDR3 amino acids: CSASQMNTEAFF. CDR3 DNA sequence: TGCAGTGCTAGCCAAATGAACACTGAAGCTTTCTTT.

This clonotype was detected only a few times. The genes are TRBV20-1 and TRBJ1-5; D might be TRBD1 (6 bases). Germline assignment: CDR1 DFQATT and CDR2 SNEGSKA (reference sequence). V dropped 6 bases and J dropped 1 base, with 10 bases sitting between them. This CDR3 region has 13 residues. CDR3 in DNA: TGCAGTGCCCGGGACAACAGCAATCAGCCCCAGCATTTT. This sequence encodes CSARDNSNQPQHF.

To note about this clonotype: This could be a read error, since a much larger clone is one nucleotide away. The rearrangement links TRBV5-1 to TRBJ1-1, with TRBD1 as a possible D gene (5 bases). Germline assignment: CDR1 SGHRS and CDR2 YFSETQ. The CDR3 length is 16 residues. CDR3 sequence (DNA): TGCGCCAGCAGCTTGGATGGGACCGGTATGAACACTGAAGCTTTATTT. Translated, it gives CASSLDGTGMNTEALF.

In this sample, this clonotype turned up a few times. The chain links TRBV12-3 or TRBV12-4 to TRBJ2-6; D gene ambiguous. V dropped 5 bases and J dropped 0 bases, with 8 bases sitting between them. The CDR3 sequence is 15 residues long. DNA for the CDR3: TGTGCCAGCAGTCCTGAGAGCTCTGGGGCCAACGTCCTGACTTTC. It translates to CASSPESSGANVLTF.

This sequence joins TRBV4-2 and TRBJ1-3, with a possible D match to TRBD1 (5 bases). Between the trimmed V and J ends, which lost 4 bases and 0 bases, there was a span of 10 bases. CDR3 size: 15 residues. Germline V gene lookup returns CDR1 LGHNA and CDR2 YNFKEQ. The chain's CDR3 is CASSRDASSGNTIYF. The CDR3 coding sequence is TGTGCCAGCAGCCGGGACGCAAGCTCTGGAAACACCATATATTTT.

This clonotype was seen many times. The gene calls are TRBV12-5 and TRBJ2-1, with TRBD1 identical over 7 bases. The CDR3 is 14 residues long. Per the germline V gene, CDR1 is LGHNT and CDR2 is FRNRAP. Losses at the gene ends were 6 bases for V and 5 bases for J; bases not matched to a gene: 7. CDR3 bases: TGTGCTAGTGGGATCACAGGGGCAAACAATGAGCAGTTCTTC. Its protein is CASGITGANNEQFF.